The rows below give T cell receptor beta chains drawn from one sample of a study of early T cells in non-severe SARS-CoV-2 infection. TCRdb processed the 5' RACE reads anew with MiXCR; each CDR3 protein has one entry. Counted here are about 25,000 distinct CDR3 sequences, about 4.7% occurring once; the ten biggest clones make up about a tenth. Sample: whole blood. These receptors all come from an adult who was a healthcare worker with PCR-confirmed SARS-CoV-2 infection or an uninfected control (not recorded which). CDR3s include the opening cysteine and the closing phenylalanine or tryptophan. The D gene is left open where the match is weak. For some rows the clone size is stated as once, few or many, or as a class when expanded; others skip it.

abundance	v_gene	d_gene	j_gene	CDR3nt	CDR3aa
many	TRBV4-1	NA	TRBJ2-7	TGCGCCAGCAGCCAAAGCCGGCAGACCTACGAGCAGTACTTC	CASSQSRQTYEQYF
many	TRBV24-1	NA	TRBJ2-2	TGTGCCACCAGTGCTCCCCCGCCTGCCCGGGTCACCGGGGAGCTGTTTTTT	CATSAPPPARVTGELFF
few	TRBV29-1	TRBD1	TRBJ1-1	TGCAGCGTTGAAGATCGGGACAGGCCCCTAGGTATCTTT	CSVEDRDRPLGIF
NA	TRBV11-2	TRBD2	TRBJ2-1	TGTGCCAGCATCCCCGCGGGACTAGCGGGAGGATGGGAGCAGTTCTTC	CASIPAGLAGGWEQFF
many	TRBV28	NA	TRBJ2-7	TGTGCCAGCAGGGGACCAATAGGCAGCCCCTACGAGCAGTACTTC	CASRGPIGSPYEQYF
many	TRBV20-1	TRBD2	TRBJ2-1	TGCAGTGCTAGAGAACGGACTAGCGGGAGGAGTGAGCAGTTCTTC	CSARERTSGRSEQFF
many	TRBV18	NA	TRBJ2-5	TGTGCCAGCTCACAACTAAGAGAGACCCAGTACTTC	CASSQLRETQYF
few	TRBV7-3	TRBD2	TRBJ2-1	TGTGCCAGCAGCTTTAGCGGGAGGGCCGTTGAGCAGTTCTTC	CASSFSGRAVEQFF
many	TRBV7-7	NA	TRBJ2-3	TGTGCCAGCAGCTTGGGAACACTGGGTGATACGCAGTATTTT	CASSLGTLGDTQYF
few	TRBV28	NA	TRBJ1-6	TGTGCCAGCAGTTTAGGTCGGACGGGATATTCACCCCTCCACTTT	CASSLGRTGYSPLHF
many	TRBV4-2	NA	TRBJ2-1	TGTGCCAGCAGCCTGATTGGGGGGAGCAATGAGCAGTTCTTC	CASSLIGGSNEQFF
many	TRBV5-1	NA	TRBJ2-2	TGCGCCAGCAGCTTGCAGGGGGGAAGCACCGGGGAGCTGTTTTTT	CASSLQGGSTGELFF
many	TRBV29-1	TRBD1	TRBJ1-1	TGCAGCGTTGAAGAGGGGGACAGGGTTGAAGCTTTCTTT	CSVEEGDRVEAFF
NA	TRBV7-9	NA	TRBJ1-4	TGTGCCAGCAGCTTGAGGGCCGGATCCAATGAAAAACTGTTTTTT	CASSLRAGSNEKLFF
NA	TRBV19	TRBD2	TRBJ2-1	TGTGCCAGTAGTATAATCCTAGCGGGAGGGGAGCAGTTCTTC	CASSIILAGGEQFF
many	TRBV19	NA	TRBJ1-5	TGTGCCAGTAGTATACTGGCCCCGGCCGATCAGCCCCAGCATTTT	CASSILAPADQPQHF
many	TRBV6-2/TRBV6-3	NA	TRBJ2-4	TGTGCCAGCAGTTACTCTTACAGGGCGAACATTCAGTACTTC	CASSYSYRANIQYF
many	TRBV19	TRBD2	TRBJ2-7	TGTGCCAGTAAGATAGCGGGACGGCCGGGAGAGCAGTACTTC	CASKIAGRPGEQYF
NA	TRBV9	TRBD2	TRBJ2-3	TGTGCCAGCAGCGTAGAGGCCAGCGGGATACGGTATTTT	CASSVEASGIRYF
many	TRBV2	NA	TRBJ2-3	TGTGCCAGCAGGTCTTATGGCACAGATACGCAGTATTTT	CASRSYGTDTQYF
many	TRBV11-3	TRBD1	TRBJ2-3	TGTGCCAGCAGCTTAGGAGGGGGCTTCGGCACAGATACGCAGTATTTT	CASSLGGGFGTDTQYF
many	TRBV20-1	TRBD2	TRBJ2-2	TGCAGTGCTAGAGTAGACGGGAGGGCCGTCACCGGGGAGCTGTTTTTT	CSARVDGRAVTGELFF
NA	TRBV27	NA	TRBJ2-1	TGTGCCAGCAGTACCCTCAGGGACAATGAGCAGTTCTTC	CASSTLRDNEQFF
few	TRBV27	NA	TRBJ2-7	TGTGCCAGCAGTTTTTCCCGTCCCGGGACCGCCGCGGGGCAGTACTTC	CASSFSRPGTAAGQYF
many	TRBV6-1	NA	TRBJ1-1	TGTGCCAGCAGAGAGATCAACAGAAACACTGAAGCTTTCTTT	CASREINRNTEAFF
NA	TRBV20-1	TRBD1	TRBJ2-1	TGCAGTGCTATTCGACAGGGGGCTATGGATGAGCAGTTCTTC	CSAIRQGAMDEQFF
NA	TRBV7-9	TRBD1	TRBJ2-3	TGTGCCAGCAGCCTAGAACAGGGGATGTCAGATACGCAGTATTTT	CASSLEQGMSDTQYF
many	TRBV12-3/TRBV12-4	TRBD1	TRBJ1-2	TGTGCCAGCAGCCCCGTGACAGGGGCTAACTATGGCTACACCTTC	CASSPVTGANYGYTF
many	TRBV4-2	NA	TRBJ1-4	TGTGCCAGCAGCCAAATAGGGTCGATGGCTATTTTT	CASSQIGSMAIF
many	TRBV12-3/TRBV12-4	NA	TRBJ2-1	TGTGCCAGCGTTTTGGGGTTGAATGAGCAGTTCTTC	CASVLGLNEQFF
many	TRBV3-1	TRBD2	TRBJ2-3	TGTGCCAGCAGCCCGATAGCGGGAGGGTGGTCAGATACGCAGTATTTT	CASSPIAGGWSDTQYF
many	TRBV6-2/TRBV6-3	NA	TRBJ2-1	TGTGCCAGCAGTTACCTTGGACAGTCCGTTGAGCAGTTCTTC	CASSYLGQSVEQFF
many	TRBV29-1	NA	TRBJ2-1	TGCAGCGTTGCCCCAGGTAGGAATGAGCAGTTCTTC	CSVAPGRNEQFF
NA	TRBV3-1	TRBD2	TRBJ2-3	TGTGCCAGCAGCCAAGATTTTGATAGCGGGAGCACAGATACGCAGTATTTT	CASSQDFDSGSTDTQYF
NA	TRBV5-1	TRBD2	TRBJ2-1	TGCGCCAGCAGCTTGGGCGGGGGAATAAACTACAATGAGCAGTTCTTC	CASSLGGGINYNEQFF
many	TRBV28	TRBD2	TRBJ2-2	TGTGCCAGCAGACAGTCTAGCGGGAGTTTGGCCGGGGAGCTGTTTTTT	CASRQSSGSLAGELFF
many	TRBV7-2	NA	TRBJ1-6	TGTGCCAGCCGACTCGGGGTCCGTAATTCACCCCTCCACTTT	CASRLGVRNSPLHF
many	TRBV10-2	TRBD2	TRBJ2-7	TGCGCCAGCAGCCCGACTAGCGCCGTCGAGGAGCAGTACTTC	CASSPTSAVEEQYF
medium-sized	TRBV13	TRBD2	TRBJ2-1	TGTGCCAGCAGCTTAGTGCCTAGCGGGAGGGGCAATGAGCAGTTCTTC	CASSLVPSGRGNEQFF
few	TRBV9	NA	TRBJ2-1	TGTGCCAGCAGCGTGTTGGACAGTGGGTACTACAATGAGCAGTTCTTC	CASSVLDSGYYNEQFF
many	TRBV7-8	NA	TRBJ2-1	TGTGCCAGCAACAACCGGGACTCGCCTTACAATGAGCAGTTCTTC	CASNNRDSPYNEQFF
many	TRBV7-6	TRBD2	TRBJ2-1	TGTGCCAGCAGCTTAACTAGCGGGGACTTCGGTGAGCAGTTCTTC	CASSLTSGDFGEQFF
NA	TRBV9	NA	TRBJ2-2	TGTGCCAGCAGCACTCCCGGGGAGCTGTTTTTT	CASSTPGELFF
NA	TRBV10-3	NA	TRBJ1-6	TGTGCCACCAATTCACCCCTCCACTTT	CATNSPLHF
many	TRBV3-1	NA	TRBJ2-2	TGTGCCAGCAGCCAAGATGCCGGGGAGCTGTTTTTT	CASSQDAGELFF
many	TRBV6-1	NA	TRBJ1-3	TGTGCCACCCTCTACGGAAACACCATATATTTT	CATLYGNTIYF
many	TRBV20-1	NA	TRBJ1-4	TGCAGTGCTAGAGATTCGGGGTCAACTAATGAAAAACTGTTTTTT	CSARDSGSTNEKLFF
many	TRBV7-3	NA	TRBJ2-1	TGTGCCAGCAGCCAATCGATTGGGAATGAGCAGTTCTTC	CASSQSIGNEQFF
many	TRBV10-3	TRBD1	TRBJ2-1	TGTGCCATCAGTGAGGGGGACAGGGGGACCTACAATGAGCAGTTCTTC	CAISEGDRGTYNEQFF
many	TRBV7-6	TRBD2	TRBJ2-2	TGTGCCAGCAGCCGTCAGAGCGGGAGGAGCACCGGGGAGCTGTTTTTT	CASSRQSGRSTGELFF
NA	TRBV12-3/TRBV12-4	NA	TRBJ2-5	TGTGCCAGCAGTTTTAAGGGGGGAGAGACCCAGTACTTC	CASSFKGGETQYF